These T cell receptor beta chains were read from a single sample in a study of blood T cell repertoires in COVID-19. Profiling relied on immunoSEQ multiplex PCR, and the TCRdb table lists in-frame clones only, not all of them. The sample lists nearly 250,000 clones; just under 90% were seen once. The sample taken for sequencing was PBMCs or T cells enriched from blood (not recorded which). These receptors all stem from a man between 50 and 59 years old who had been exposed to COVID-19. CDR3s include the opening cysteine and the closing phenylalanine or tryptophan. The D gene is left open where the match is weak. Clone size is shown for a subset of rows, as once, few, many or a class of expanded clone.

J | size | V | D | CDR3 | DNA
TRBJ1-1 | NA | TRBV5-1 | TRBD1 | CASSPLDREDTEAFF | TGCGCCAGCAGCCCTTTGGACAGGGAGGACACTGAAGCTTTCTTT
TRBJ2-3 | NA | TRBV5-1 | TRBD1 | CASSLGQGAGTDTQYF | TGCGCCAGCAGCTTGGGACAGGGGGCCGGCACAGATACGCAGTATTTT
TRBJ2-3 | NA | TRBV21-1 | NA | CASSKQAGGMSTDTQYF | TGTGCCAGCAGCAAACAGGCAGGGGGCATGAGCACAGATACGCAGTATTTT
TRBJ1-6 | NA | TRBV28 | TRBD1 | CASITRTGENSPLHF | TGTGCCAGCATCACCAGGACAGGGGAGAATTCACCCCTCCACTTT
TRBJ2-1 | NA | TRBV5-4 | NA | CASSQDRTTSEQFF | TGTGCCAGCAGCCAGGACAGGACTACAAGTGAGCAGTTCTTC
TRBJ1-3 | NA | TRBV5-1 | NA | CASSLEGEDTIYF | TGCGCCAGCAGCTTAGAGGGGGAAGACACCATATATTTT
TRBJ1-1 | NA | TRBV11-3 | TRBD1 | CASSLIGQGTEAFF | TGTGCCAGCAGCCTTATCGGACAGGGCACTGAAGCTTTCTTT
TRBJ1-2 | once | TRBV6-5 | TRBD1 | CASKRRDREGYGYTF | TGTGCCAGCAAACGCCGGGACAGGGAGGGGTATGGCTACACCTTC
TRBJ1-5 | NA | TRBV6-5 | TRBD1 | CASNRGQHQPQHF | TGTGCCAGCAATAGGGGACAGCATCAGCCCCAGCATTTT
TRBJ1-2 | NA | TRBV5-1 | NA | CASSLVFGTPTPYGYTF | TGCGCCAGCAGCTTGGTTTTTGGTACTCCAACTCCCTATGGCTACACCTTC
TRBJ1-3 | NA | TRBV9 | TRBD1 | CASNRDSWGNTIYF | TGTGCCAGCAACCGGGACAGCTGGGGAAACACCATATATTTT
TRBJ2-1 | NA | TRBV18 | NA | CASSRDSDYNEQFF | TGTGCCAGCTCACGTGACAGTGATTACAATGAGCAGTTCTTC
TRBJ1-2 | NA | TRBV7-8 | NA | CASSLATGAIYGYTF | TGTGCCAGCAGCTTAGCGACAGGAGCGATCTATGGCTACACCTTC
TRBJ1-6 | NA | TRBV5-1 | NA | CASSLTAGNSPLHF | TGCGCCAGCAGCTTGACGGCAGGAAATTCACCCCTCCACTTT
TRBJ1-2 | NA | TRBV28 | NA | CASSVQGIYGYTF | TGTGCCAGCAGTGTACAGGGAATCTATGGCTACACCTTC
TRBJ1-1 | NA | TRBV7-9 | TRBD1 | CASSLDRGTTEAFF | TGTGCCAGCAGCTTAGACAGGGGGACTACTGAAGCTTTCTTT
TRBJ2-7 | NA | TRBV10-2 | TRBD1 | CASSEYGTGTSYEQYF | TGCGCCAGCAGTGAGTATGGGACAGGGACATCCTACGAGCAGTACTTC
TRBJ2-3 | once | TRBV6-1 | NA | CASSEFRGIDDTQYF | TGTGCCAGCAGTGAATTTAGGGGAATTGATGATACGCAGTATTTT
TRBJ2-7 | NA | TRBV5-4 | NA | CASSLDQSNEQYF | TGTGCCAGCAGCTTGGACCAAAGCAACGAGCAGTACTTC
TRBJ2-3 | NA | TRBV4-1 | NA | CASSQAAGVTDTQYF | TGCGCCAGCAGCCAAGCGGCGGGTGTTACAGATACGCAGTATTTT
TRBJ2-1 | NA | TRBV24-1 | TRBD2 | CATSDSLGGRVYEQFF | TGTGCCACCAGTGACTCACTGGGCGGGAGAGTATATGAGCAGTTCTTC
TRBJ2-2 | NA | TRBV27 | NA | CASAGYSGELFF | TGTGCCAGCGCGGGCTACAGCGGGGAGCTGTTTTTT
TRBJ2-2 | NA | TRBV4-2 | TRBD1 | CASSQVYRGDTGELFF | TGTGCCAGCAGCCAAGTTTACAGGGGTGACACCGGGGAGCTGTTTTTT
TRBJ2-1 | NA | TRBV9 | NA | CASSAVGVGEQFF | TGTGCCAGCAGCGCCGTCGGGGTAGGTGAGCAGTTCTTC
TRBJ1-2 | NA | TRBV18 | NA | CASSPPAAVANYGYTF | TGTGCCAGCTCACCACCGGCGGCGGTAGCTAACTATGGCTACACCTTC
TRBJ2-3 | NA | TRBV7-2 | NA | CASSLARLARTDTQYF | TGTGCCAGCAGCTTAGCTCGCCTAGCTCGCACAGATACGCAGTATTTT
TRBJ2-1 | once | TRBV7-3 | TRBD2 | CASSSSGLNNEQFF | TGTGCCAGCAGCTCTAGCGGTTTAAACAATGAGCAGTTCTTC
TRBJ2-3 | NA | TRBV5-1 | NA | CASSLGQRSTDTQYF | TGCGCCAGCAGCTTGGGGCAGAGGAGCACAGATACGCAGTATTTT
TRBJ1-2 | NA | TRBV28 | TRBD1 | CASSFEGQGSVGYTF | TGTGCCAGCAGTTTTGAGGGACAGGGGTCCGTTGGCTACACCTTC
TRBJ1-2 | NA | TRBV5-4 | TRBD1 | CASSHRDRGTAGYTF | TGTGCCAGCAGCCACCGGGACAGGGGAACGGCTGGCTACACCTTC
TRBJ2-7 | NA | TRBV6-5 | TRBD2 | CASSHREGVIEQYF | TGTGCCAGCAGTCACCGGGAGGGTGTGATCGAGCAGTACTTC
TRBJ2-3 | NA | TRBV10-2 | TRBD2 | CASIRTSGGSDTQYF | TGCGCCAGCATTAGGACTAGCGGTGGTTCCGATACGCAGTATTTT
TRBJ1-2 | NA | TRBV29-1 | TRBD1 | CSVGTGNKDGYTF | TGCAGCGTCGGGACAGGGAATAAGGATGGCTACACCTTC
TRBJ1-2 | NA | TRBV4-1 | TRBD1 | CASSQPGGEGYTF | TGCGCCAGCAGCCAGCCAGGGGGTGAAGGCTACACCTTC
TRBJ2-3 | NA | TRBV18 | TRBD2 | CASSPPQPSGVLDTQYF | TGTGCCAGCTCACCACCGCAACCTAGCGGGGTTCTGGATACGCAGTATTTT
TRBJ2-5 | NA | TRBV10-3 | NA | CAISTPGWFAETQYF | TGTGCCATCAGTACACCGGGGTGGTTTGCGGAGACCCAGTACTTC
TRBJ2-4 | NA | TRBV7-9 | NA | CASSLQDIKNIQYF | TGTGCCAGCAGCTTACAGGATATTAAAAACATTCAGTACTTC
TRBJ2-2 | NA | TRBV11-3 | NA | CASSKARGEPTGELFF | TGTGCCAGCAGCAAAGCCAGGGGGGAACCGACCGGGGAGCTGTTTTTT
TRBJ1-2 | NA | TRBV5-1 | NA | CASSLGQGYYGYTF | TGCGCCAGCAGCTTGGGGCAGGGATACTATGGCTACACCTTC
TRBJ2-3 | NA | TRBV15 | NA | CATSRDSPSDTQYF | TGTGCCACCAGCAGAGATTCCCCTTCAGATACGCAGTATTTT
TRBJ2-2 | NA | TRBV9 | NA | CASSVSLSDTGELFF | TGTGCCAGCAGCGTATCGCTATCGGACACCGGGGAGCTGTTTTTT
TRBJ2-3 | NA | TRBV9 | NA | CASSVVQSSTDTQYF | TGTGCCAGCAGCGTAGTCCAGTCCAGCACAGATACGCAGTATTTT
TRBJ2-7 | NA | TRBV12-3/TRBV12-4 | NA | CASRFGSGDEQYF | TGTGCCAGCAGATTCGGGTCGGGTGACGAGCAGTACTTC